Presented here are 8 T cell receptor beta chains from one specimen sequenced in a study of radiation and T cells in renal cell carcinoma. As for time point: baseline pretreatment blood. The treatment here: 15 Gy SBRT to primary tumor, nephrectomy 4 weeks later. Profiling relied on immunoSEQ multiplex PCR, and the TCRdb table lists in-frame clones only, not all of them. The sample holds roughly 100,000 clones; 75% to 90% are singletons and the top ten take almost 8%. The sample here was blood, taken from a patient whose treatment included radiotherapy and nephrectomy. Every receptor here comes from a man between 50 and 59 years old with renal cell carcinoma.

This clone was found a few times. This sequence joins TRBV27 and TRBJ1-2; D unresolved. Trimming cost V 5 bases and J 6 bases, with 16 bases left between them. Germline CDR1 MNHEY, CDR2 SMNVEV (reference sequence). This CDR3 is built from 14 residues. The CDR3 region has the DNA TGTGCCAGCAGTGGAGCGGCTTGGAGTAATGGCTACACCTTC. This sequence encodes CASSGAAWSNGYTF.

The V and J genes are TRBV6-6 and TRBJ1-6, with D perhaps matching TRBD1 (5 bases). Germline CDR1 is MNHNY and CDR2 is SVGAGI (reference sequence). The CDR3 length is 14 residues. V was cut by 1 base and J by 8 bases, with 9 bases left in between. The CDR3 sequence: CASSYLTADSPLHF. For the CDR3, the DNA is TGTGCCAGCAGTTACTTGACAGCAGATTCACCCCTCCACTTT.

The chain is built from TRBV6-5 and TRBJ2-1, with a possible D match to TRBD1 (6 bases). CDR1 and CDR2 from the germline V gene are MNHEY and SVGAGI. This CDR3 comprises 14 residues. Between the trimmed V and J ends, which lost 6 bases and 8 bases, there was a span of 17 bases. In DNA form, the CDR3 reads TGTGCCAGCAGCCTACAGGGAACTGGCGATGAGCAGTTCTTC. Its translation: CASSLQGTGDEQFF.

The chain joins TRBV11-1 to TRBJ1-3; D is unclear. Germline CDR1 and CDR2: SGHAT and FQDESV (reference sequence). Between the trimmed V and J ends, which lost 9 bases and 0 bases, there was a span of 15 bases. The CDR3 contains 15 residues. In DNA, the CDR3 is TGTGCCAGTCAGCGGAACCCTCCCTCTGGAAACACCATATATTTT. Translation gives CASQRNPPSGNTIYF.

Remarks on this clone: An end of the junction does not agree with germline; a read error may underlie this. The chain combines TRBV6-7 with TRBJ1-3, with D possibly TRBD1 on 6 matching bases. TRBV6-7 is annotated as an ORF whose role is uncertain. The CDR3 covers 8 residues. CDR3 in DNA: TGTGCCAGCTTCGGGGGCGATTTT. Its protein product is CASFGGDF.

This chain uses TRBV20-1 with TRBJ2-3; D gene unclear. Germline values: CDR1 DFQATT, CDR2 SNEGSKA (reference sequence). The CDR3 has 11 amino acids. The V and J ends lost 2 bases and 4 bases respectively, with 4 bases between them. The chain's CDR3 is CSARTADTQYF. The CDR3 DNA follows: TGCAGTGCTAGAACGGCAGATACGCAGTATTTT.

The chain links TRBV5-1 to TRBJ2-7; D ambiguous. V was pared by 5 bases and J by 0 bases, with 6 bases between. The CDR3 loop spans 12 amino acids. Germline values: CDR1 SGHRS, CDR2 YFSETQ. CDR3 nucleotides: TGCGCCAGCAGTGTCAACTCCTACGAGCAGTACTTC. The encoded protein is CASSVNSYEQYF. Full variable domain (remainder filled in from reference TRBV5-1 and TRBJ2-7): KAGVTQTPRYLIKTRGQQVTLSCSPISGHRSVSWYQQTPGQGLQFLFEYFSETQRNKGNFPGRFSGRQFSNSRSEMNVSTLELGDSALYLCASSVNSYEQYFGPGTRLTVT.

V and J are TRBV9 and TRBJ2-2; D is unclear. Germline assignment: CDR1 SGDLS and CDR2 YYNGEE. V was cut by 1 base and J by 1 base, with 8 bases left in between. This CDR3 spans 15 amino acids. The CDR3 bases are TGTGCCAGCAGCGTAAATGGCAGGAACACCGGGGAGCTGTTTTTT. Protein product: CASSVNGRNTGELFF.